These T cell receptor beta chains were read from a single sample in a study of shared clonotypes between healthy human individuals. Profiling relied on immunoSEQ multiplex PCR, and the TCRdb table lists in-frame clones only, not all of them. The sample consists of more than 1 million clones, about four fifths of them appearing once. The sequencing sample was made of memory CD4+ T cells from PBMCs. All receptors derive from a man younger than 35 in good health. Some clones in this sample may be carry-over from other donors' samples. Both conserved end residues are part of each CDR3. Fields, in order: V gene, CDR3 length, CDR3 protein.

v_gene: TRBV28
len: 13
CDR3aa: CASTKDRVHEQYF

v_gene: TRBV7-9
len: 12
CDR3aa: CAMGGTNEKLFF

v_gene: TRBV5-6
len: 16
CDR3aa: CASSPSGRGFTDTQYF

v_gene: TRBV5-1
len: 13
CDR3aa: CASRRDSYNEQFF

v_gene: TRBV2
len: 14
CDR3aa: CASRVVGVADTQYF

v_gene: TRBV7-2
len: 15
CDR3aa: CASSFSGATNEKLFF

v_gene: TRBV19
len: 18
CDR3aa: CASSPQPGQSSGANVLTF

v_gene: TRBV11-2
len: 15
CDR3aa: CASSLGVTRTDTQYF

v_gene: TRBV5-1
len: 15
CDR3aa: CASSSQPPTDNEQFF

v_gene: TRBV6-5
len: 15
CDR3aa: CASSYGGGGNQPQHF

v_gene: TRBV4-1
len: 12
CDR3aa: CASSRYTGELFF

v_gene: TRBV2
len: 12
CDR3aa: CASSEALGPLHF

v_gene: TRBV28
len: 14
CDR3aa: CASSPAGGRDTQYF

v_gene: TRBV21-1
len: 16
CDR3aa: CASSLPGTSGSYEQYF

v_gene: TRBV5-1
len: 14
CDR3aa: CASSLGLAFGTQYF